The 9 T cell receptor beta chains given below trace back to one sample, sequenced in a study of early T cells in non-severe SARS-CoV-2 infection. TCRdb independently ran MiXCR on the 5' RACE reads; one entry per CDR3 protein. In the table there are over 20,000 distinct CDR3 sequences, more than 4% of which are singletons. Material: whole blood. These receptor sequences come from an adult who was a healthcare worker with PCR-confirmed SARS-CoV-2 infection or an uninfected control (not recorded which).

This clonotype was recorded many times. This chain links TRBV12-2 with TRBJ1-5. TRBV12-2 is a known pseudogene. The CDR3 runs to 16 residues. CDR3 DNA sequence: TGTGCAAGTCGCTCCTCTGTGCCATACAGCAATCAGCCCCAGCATTTT. Its protein is CASRSSVPYSNQPQHF.

This clonotype appeared many times. V usage is TRBV5-1 and J usage is TRBJ2-1; TRBD2 aligns across 7 bases. CDR3 length: 16 amino acids. Trimming removed 4 bases from V and 0 bases from J; junction bases left unmatched: 7. Per germline, CDR1 SGHRS and CDR2 YFSETQ. In nucleotides, the CDR3 is TGCGCCAGCAGCGTCCCGACGGGAGGCTCCTACAATGAGCAGTTCTTC. Its translation is CASSVPTGGSYNEQFF.

By share of the sample, this clonotype is medium-sized. The rearrangement joins TRBV11-2 to TRBJ2-7; 7 positions match TRBD1. The ends lost 5 bases at V and 2 bases at J; junction bases unmatched: 12. Germline CDR1 is SGHAT and CDR2 is FQNNGV. This CDR3 is built from 16 residues. CDR3 in amino acids: CASSQRPRDRAYEQYF. Written as DNA, the CDR3 is TGTGCCAGCAGCCAAAGACCCCGGGACAGAGCCTACGAGCAGTACTTC.

This clonotype was seen a few times. The chain uses TRBV6-2 or TRBV6-3 and TRBJ2-5, with D hard to call. Looked up from germline, CDR1 is MNHEY and CDR2 is SVGEGT. This CDR3 has 16 amino acids. V lost 2 bases and J 4 bases, leaving 17 bases between the germline ends. The CDR3 coding sequence is TGTGCCAGCAGTTACCCCGGACCGAGATTTTTAGAGACCCAGTACTTC. Translated, it gives CASSYPGPRFLETQYF.

This clonotype turned up a few times. The chain recombines TRBV27 with TRBJ2-4; D is unclear. This CDR3 contains 11 residues. Trimming took off 9 bases at V and 6 bases at J, with 9 bases between the two ends. CDR1 is MNHEY and CDR2 is SMNVEV in the germline V gene (reference sequence). CDR3 sequence (DNA): TGTGCCAGTGGCTGGGGAAACATTCAGTACTTC. Protein product: CASGWGNIQYF.

Many counts were recorded for this clonotype. The V call is TRBV6-2 or TRBV6-3, the J call TRBJ2-1; a possible D gene is TRBD2 (7 bases). With 2 bases removed from V and 14 bases from J, the gap between germline ends came to 13 bases. CDR1 and CDR2 from the germline V gene are MNHEY and SVGEGT. This CDR3 contains 12 residues. The CDR3 DNA sequence: TGTGCCAGCAGTTACACAGGGAGGGTAGAGTTCTTC. Its translation is CASSYTGRVEFF.

This clonotype was observed a handful of times. This chain connects TRBV6-5 to TRBJ1-1; perhaps TRBD1 as D (5 bases). Germline V gene lookup returns CDR1 MNHEY and CDR2 SVGAGI. V dropped 6 bases and J dropped 0 bases, with 14 bases sitting between them. The CDR3 is 15 amino acids. The CDR3 here is CASSVGAGMNTEAFF. CDR3 sequence (DNA): TGTGCCAGCAGCGTAGGGGCAGGGATGAACACTGAAGCTTTCTTT.

By share of the sample, this clonotype is medium-sized. Written as DNA, the CDR3 is TGCGCCAGCAGCCGGGGCAGAAACCAAGAGACCCAGTACTTC. Translation gives CASSRGRNQETQYF. The rearrangement links TRBV4-3 to TRBJ2-5; weak D call: TRBD1 (5 bases). This CDR3 spans 14 amino acids. Looked up from germline, CDR1 is LGHNA and CDR2 is YSLEER. V shed 4 bases and J shed 0 bases, with 9 bases lying between them.

This clonotype showed up many times. J is TRBJ2-7 and V is TRBV10-3; TRBD2 agrees at 8 bases. Germline V lookup: CDR1 ENHRY, CDR2 SYGVKD. The CDR3 sequence is 12 residues long. Trimming cost V 2 bases and J 6 bases; bases outside gene matches: 0. The chain's CDR3 is CAISERGGEQYF. The CDR3 region has the DNA TGTGCCATCAGTGAGCGGGGGGGCGAGCAGTACTTC.